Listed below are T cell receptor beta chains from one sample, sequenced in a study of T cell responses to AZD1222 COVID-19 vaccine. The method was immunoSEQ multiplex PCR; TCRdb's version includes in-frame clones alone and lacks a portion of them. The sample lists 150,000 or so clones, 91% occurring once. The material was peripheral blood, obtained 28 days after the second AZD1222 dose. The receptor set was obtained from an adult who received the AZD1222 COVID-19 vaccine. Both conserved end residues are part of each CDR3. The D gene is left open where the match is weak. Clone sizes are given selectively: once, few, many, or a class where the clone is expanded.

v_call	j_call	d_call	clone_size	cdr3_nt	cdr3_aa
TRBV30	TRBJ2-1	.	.	TGTGCCTGGAGTGGCGACGCGGGCAGGACTACATACAATGAGCAGTTCTTC	CAWSGDAGRTTYNEQFF
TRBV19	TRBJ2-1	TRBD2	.	TGTGCCAGTAGTATAATTCTGCGGGGGGACAATGAGCAGTTCTTC	CASSIILRGDNEQFF
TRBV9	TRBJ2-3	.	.	TGTGCCAGCGGCGAACAACTCACAAGGGGCCCAGATACGCAGTATTTT	CASGEQLTRGPDTQYF
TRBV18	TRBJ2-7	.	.	TGTGCCAGCTCACCAAACCGGGACAACGAGCAGTACTTC	CASSPNRDNEQYF
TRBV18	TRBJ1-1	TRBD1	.	TGTGCCAGCTCACCTCTTAGGGACAGGAACACTGAAGCTTTCTTT	CASSPLRDRNTEAFF
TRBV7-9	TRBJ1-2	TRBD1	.	TGTGCCAGCAGCTTAGGACAGGGGAACTCCTACACCTTC	CASSLGQGNSYTF
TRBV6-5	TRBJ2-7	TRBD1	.	TGTGCCAGCAGTCCCGGGGTAGGGGGCAGCGACGAGCAGTACTTC	CASSPGVGGSDEQYF
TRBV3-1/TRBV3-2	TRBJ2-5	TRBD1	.	TGTGCCAGCAGCCAAGTCCGGGGACAGCAAGAGACCCAGTACTTC	CASSQVRGQQETQYF
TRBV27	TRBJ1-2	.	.	TGTGCCAGCAGGGACCGCGGTCGCCCCTATGGCTACACCTTC	CASRDRGRPYGYTF
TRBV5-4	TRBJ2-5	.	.	TGTGCCAGCAGCACCAGGGGGGGGGAGACCCAGTACTTC	CASSTRGGETQYF
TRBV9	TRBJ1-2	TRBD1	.	TGTGCCAGCAGCGTGGGGACAGTTGGCTACACCTTC	CASSVGTVGYTF
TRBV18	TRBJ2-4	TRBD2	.	TGTGCCAGCTCACCAGGAATAGCGGGAGGTGTAGCCAAAAACATTCAGTACTTC	CASSPGIAGGVAKNIQYF
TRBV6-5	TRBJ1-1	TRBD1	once	TGTGCCAGCACCAACAGGGGTGGCACTGAAGCTTTCTTT	CASTNRGGTEAFF
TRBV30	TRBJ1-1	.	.	TGTGCCTGGAGTGTTGTTGCCCGGGTCACTGAAGCTTTCTTT	CAWSVVARVTEAFF
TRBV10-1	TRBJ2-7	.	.	TGCGCCAGCACGGGAACCGGGACACCGGCCTCCACGAACTACGAGCAGTACTTC	CASTGTGTPASTNYEQYF
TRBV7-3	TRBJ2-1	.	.	TGTGCCAGCAGCTTAATTCGGTCGGTGGATGAGCAGTTCTTC	CASSLIRSVDEQFF
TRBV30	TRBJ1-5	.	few	TGTGCCTGGAGTGAAGGGGGGGCGAGCTACAATCAGCCCCAGCATTTT	CAWSEGGASYNQPQHF
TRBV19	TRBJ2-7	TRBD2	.	TGTGCCAGTAGTATCGGAGGCGGGGGGGGCCGCGAGCAGTACTTC	CASSIGGGGGREQYF
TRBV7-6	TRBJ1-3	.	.	TGTGCCAGCAGCCCCAGGGACTCTGGAAACACCATATATTTT	CASSPRDSGNTIYF
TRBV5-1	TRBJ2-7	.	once	TGCGCCAGCAGCTTGTCCCTCAGGAGCTACGAGCAGTACTTC	CASSLSLRSYEQYF
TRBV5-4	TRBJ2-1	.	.	TGTGCCAGCAGCTTGAGGCTTCGCAATGAGCAGTTCTTC	CASSLRLRNEQFF